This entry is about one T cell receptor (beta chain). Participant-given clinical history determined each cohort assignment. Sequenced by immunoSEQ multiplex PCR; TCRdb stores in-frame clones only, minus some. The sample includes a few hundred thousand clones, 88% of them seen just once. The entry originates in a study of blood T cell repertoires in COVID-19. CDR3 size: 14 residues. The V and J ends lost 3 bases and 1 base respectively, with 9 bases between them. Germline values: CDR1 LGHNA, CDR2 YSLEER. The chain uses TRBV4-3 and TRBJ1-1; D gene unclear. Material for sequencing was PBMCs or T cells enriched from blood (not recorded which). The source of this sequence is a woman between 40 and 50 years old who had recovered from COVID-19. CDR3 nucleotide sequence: TGCGCCAGCAGCCAGCCCGGTACGAACACTGAAGCTTTCTTT. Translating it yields CASSQPGTNTEAFF.